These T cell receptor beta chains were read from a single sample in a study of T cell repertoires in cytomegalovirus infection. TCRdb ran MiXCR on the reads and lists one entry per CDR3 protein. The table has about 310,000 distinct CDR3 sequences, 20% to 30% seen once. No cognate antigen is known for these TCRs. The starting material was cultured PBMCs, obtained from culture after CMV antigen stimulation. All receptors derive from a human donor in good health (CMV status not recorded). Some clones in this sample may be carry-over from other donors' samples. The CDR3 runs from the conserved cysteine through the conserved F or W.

CASLDRAGTDTQYF TRBV2 14
CSANHGGGRTDTQYF TRBV20-1 15
CASSLALLTSGASQETQYF TRBV7-9 19
CASSRSQGDLNEQFF TRBV18 15
CASSLIGGRSHGYTF TRBV11-2 15
CASRRNRGPLLEGQFF TRBV12-3/TRBV12-4 16
CASSLVRLQGVGRTEAFF TRBV7-9 18
CASSSLSGTEAFF TRBV7-9 13
CASSLKSQSGTNTGELFF TRBV5-1 18
CASSLATPAKEAFF TRBV12-3/TRBV12-4 14
CASSLGTGTNYGYTF TRBV7-2 15
CASSSTGGAGAFF TRBV7-2 13
CANRLRKGGRYGYTF TRBV28 15
CASNPDRPGHQPQHF TRBV12-3/TRBV12-4 15
CASSPPTSGRSNEQFF TRBV27 16
CASSLVLTEAFF TRBV7-2 12
CSAKGSRELFF TRBV20-1 11
CASSRSTGGNQPQHF TRBV4-3 15
CASSLSGTSAIYEQYF TRBV28 16
CSAALADENIQYF TRBV20-1 13
CASSYRGRDTGELFF TRBV7-2 15
CASSYKGGYYNEQFF TRBV6-1 15